These T cell receptor beta chains were read from a single sample in a study of OX40 agonist ivuxolimab in advanced cancers. Libraries were prepared by immunoSEQ multiplex PCR; TCRdb keeps only in-frame clonotypes and omits some of them. The sample yields 50,000 to 75,000 clones, roughly 90% seen once. The sequences come from CD4+ or CD8+ T cells sorted from blood, collected in a trial of the OX40 agonist ivuxolimab. The receptors were sampled from an adult with an advanced solid tumor such as melanoma, head and neck, liver or kidney cancer. Both conserved end residues are part of each CDR3. The order of the fields is clone size, J gene, V gene, D gene, CDR3 DNA, CDR3 protein. A D gene is named only where the DNA matches it firmly. Clone size is given for some rows only: seen once, a few or many times, or a class if the clone is expanded.

clone size: NA
J gene: TRBJ1-1
V gene: TRBV11-2
D gene: NA
CDR3 DNA: TGTGCCAGCAGCTTGGGGGGGGAGACTGAAGCTTTCTTT
CDR3 protein: CASSLGGETEAFF

clone size: NA
J gene: TRBJ2-2
V gene: TRBV7-3
D gene: NA
CDR3 DNA: TGTGCCAGCAGCTTATTGGAGAGCGGGGAGCTGTTTTTT
CDR3 protein: CASSLLESGELFF

clone size: NA
J gene: TRBJ2-5
V gene: TRBV28
D gene: NA
CDR3 DNA: TGTGCCAGCACCTCCCAGCGCCTGCCTATTCAAGAGACCCAGTACTTC
CDR3 protein: CASTSQRLPIQETQYF

clone size: NA
J gene: TRBJ2-2
V gene: TRBV10-3
D gene: TRBD1
CDR3 DNA: TGTGCCACATCGGGACAGGGTTCGGACACCGGGGAGCTGTTTTTT
CDR3 protein: CATSGQGSDTGELFF

clone size: NA
J gene: TRBJ2-7
V gene: TRBV7-9
D gene: TRBD1
CDR3 DNA: TGTGCCAGCAGCTTAGGGGACAGATCCTACGAGCAGTACTTC
CDR3 protein: CASSLGDRSYEQYF

clone size: NA
J gene: TRBJ2-1
V gene: TRBV18
D gene: NA
CDR3 DNA: TGTGCCAGCTCACCAACGGTTGTAGGTCGAGGACGGAATGAGCAGTTCTTC
CDR3 protein: CASSPTVVGRGRNEQFF

clone size: NA
J gene: TRBJ2-7
V gene: TRBV4-2
D gene: TRBD2
CDR3 DNA: TGTGCCAGCAGCCACGGACTAGCTGATCCCTACGAGCAGTACTTC
CDR3 protein: CASSHGLADPYEQYF

clone size: NA
J gene: TRBJ2-3
V gene: TRBV30
D gene: NA
CDR3 DNA: TGTGCCTGGAGTGTCTCCGGGACAGATACGCAGTATTTT
CDR3 protein: CAWSVSGTDTQYF

clone size: NA
J gene: TRBJ2-3
V gene: TRBV11-2
D gene: TRBD2
CDR3 DNA: TGTGCCAGCAGCCCTAACGTAGCGGGAGGTAATACGCAGTATTTT
CDR3 protein: CASSPNVAGGNTQYF

clone size: NA
J gene: TRBJ2-7
V gene: TRBV11-3
D gene: TRBD1
CDR3 DNA: TGTGCCAGCAGCAGGGGACAGGGGTTCTCCTACGAGCAGTACTTC
CDR3 protein: CASSRGQGFSYEQYF

clone size: NA
J gene: TRBJ1-3
V gene: TRBV7-9
D gene: TRBD1
CDR3 DNA: TGTGCCAGCAGGTCGACAGGGGGATTCTCTGGAAACACCATATATTTT
CDR3 protein: CASRSTGGFSGNTIYF

clone size: NA
J gene: TRBJ2-1
V gene: TRBV5-1
D gene: TRBD2
CDR3 DNA: TGCGCCAGCAGCTTGGGACTAAGCGGGAGGGCCGGGAATGAGCAGTTCTTC
CDR3 protein: CASSLGLSGRAGNEQFF

clone size: NA
J gene: TRBJ2-2
V gene: TRBV5-1
D gene: TRBD1
CDR3 DNA: TGCGCCAGCAGCTTGGACAGGGGGCTTGGCACCGGGGAGCTGTTTTTT
CDR3 protein: CASSLDRGLGTGELFF

clone size: few
J gene: TRBJ1-5
V gene: TRBV6-1
D gene: NA
CDR3 DNA: TGTGCCAGCAGTGCCGATCGTCAGTCTAGCAATCAGCCCCAGCATTTT
CDR3 protein: CASSADRQSSNQPQHF

clone size: NA
J gene: TRBJ2-2
V gene: TRBV6-1
D gene: NA
CDR3 DNA: TGTGCCAGCAGTGCCGGGAACACCGGGGAGCTGTTTTTT
CDR3 protein: CASSAGNTGELFF

clone size: NA
J gene: TRBJ2-5
V gene: TRBV6-5
D gene: NA
CDR3 DNA: TGTGCCAGCAGTGACTGGGGGAGGCAAGAGACCCAGTACTTC
CDR3 protein: CASSDWGRQETQYF

clone size: NA
J gene: TRBJ1-1
V gene: TRBV6-4
D gene: NA
CDR3 DNA: TGTGCCAGCAGTGCCGACATGAACACTGAAGCTTTCTTT
CDR3 protein: CASSADMNTEAFF

clone size: NA
J gene: TRBJ2-5
V gene: TRBV20-1
D gene: NA
CDR3 DNA: TGCAGTGCCCTAAGGCGGGAGACCCAGTACTTC
CDR3 protein: CSALRRETQYF

clone size: NA
J gene: TRBJ2-5
V gene: TRBV4-2
D gene: TRBD2
CDR3 DNA: TGTGCCAGCAGCTTGTCACGCGGGAGTGAGACAGAGACCCAGTACTTC
CDR3 protein: CASSLSRGSETETQYF

clone size: NA
J gene: TRBJ1-2
V gene: TRBV4-1
D gene: TRBD1
CDR3 DNA: TGCGCCAGCAGCCCACGGGACAGAGTTTATGACTATGGCTACACCTTC
CDR3 protein: CASSPRDRVYDYGYTF

clone size: NA
J gene: TRBJ2-5
V gene: TRBV28
D gene: NA
CDR3 DNA: TGTGCCAGCAGTTTATCCGGGGCGACTAGTTACCAAGAGACCCAGTACTTC
CDR3 protein: CASSLSGATSYQETQYF

clone size: NA
J gene: TRBJ1-1
V gene: TRBV7-9
D gene: NA
CDR3 DNA: TGTGCCAGCAGCCCCCGTCAGGGGCTGGCGAACACTGAAGCTTTCTTT
CDR3 protein: CASSPRQGLANTEAFF

clone size: once
J gene: TRBJ2-7
V gene: TRBV18
D gene: NA
CDR3 DNA: TGTGCCAGCTCACCAAGAGTGAATATCCCAGGGCCCGGGGCTACCTACGAGCAGTACTTC
CDR3 protein: CASSPRVNIPGPGATYEQYF

clone size: NA
J gene: TRBJ1-5
V gene: TRBV2
D gene: NA
CDR3 DNA: TGTGCCAGCTGTACGGACGATCAGCCCCAGCATTTT
CDR3 protein: CASCTDDQPQHF

clone size: once
J gene: TRBJ1-2
V gene: TRBV11-2
D gene: TRBD1
CDR3 DNA: TGTGCCAGCAGCTTAGCAGGGGGCATCGATGGCTACACCTTC
CDR3 protein: CASSLAGGIDGYTF

clone size: NA
J gene: TRBJ2-3
V gene: TRBV15
D gene: NA
CDR3 DNA: TGTGCCACCAGCAGAGGGGACACACTAGGCACAGATACGCAGTATTTT
CDR3 protein: CATSRGDTLGTDTQYF

clone size: NA
J gene: TRBJ2-2
V gene: TRBV30
D gene: NA
CDR3 DNA: TGTGCCTGGAGTTATCACACCGGGGAGCTGTTTTTT
CDR3 protein: CAWSYHTGELFF

clone size: once
J gene: TRBJ1-5
V gene: TRBV19
D gene: TRBD1
CDR3 DNA: TGTGCCAGTAGAGACCAGGGGGACCAGCCCCAGCATTTT
CDR3 protein: CASRDQGDQPQHF

clone size: NA
J gene: TRBJ2-7
V gene: TRBV19
D gene: TRBD1
CDR3 DNA: TGTGCCAGTAGCAGACCGACAGGGGGTGGGTACGAGCAGTACTTC
CDR3 protein: CASSRPTGGGYEQYF

clone size: few
J gene: TRBJ1-1
V gene: TRBV30
D gene: NA
CDR3 DNA: TGTGCCTGGAAAAATATGCTGAACACTGAAGCTTTCTTT
CDR3 protein: CAWKNMLNTEAFF

clone size: NA
J gene: TRBJ2-4
V gene: TRBV27
D gene: TRBD1
CDR3 DNA: TGTGCCAGCAGTCCAGACCTTGTGACAGGGGTCGGAGCCAAAAACATTCAGTACTTC
CDR3 protein: CASSPDLVTGVGAKNIQYF

clone size: NA
J gene: TRBJ2-3
V gene: TRBV5-1
D gene: TRBD2
CDR3 DNA: TGCGCCAGCAGCTTTTTAGCGGGAGTCACAGATACGCAGTATTTT
CDR3 protein: CASSFLAGVTDTQYF

clone size: NA
J gene: TRBJ2-3
V gene: TRBV10-3
D gene: TRBD2
CDR3 DNA: TGTGCCACCCTACTAGCGGACGGGGCAGATACGCAGTATTTT
CDR3 protein: CATLLADGADTQYF

clone size: NA
J gene: TRBJ2-2
V gene: TRBV9
D gene: NA
CDR3 DNA: TGTGCCAGCAGCACCGGAGATAACGGGGAGCTGTTTTTT
CDR3 protein: CASSTGDNGELFF

clone size: NA
J gene: TRBJ2-7
V gene: TRBV2
D gene: TRBD2
CDR3 DNA: TGTGCCAGCAGTGAGAGTAGCGGGAGGGGTAACGAGCAGTACTTC
CDR3 protein: CASSESSGRGNEQYF

clone size: once
J gene: TRBJ2-2
V gene: TRBV5-8
D gene: NA
CDR3 DNA: TGTGCCAGCAGCTACGATTGGCCCAGGGACTTGAACACCGGGGAGCTGTTTTTT
CDR3 protein: CASSYDWPRDLNTGELFF

clone size: once
J gene: TRBJ1-5
V gene: TRBV6-1
D gene: NA
CDR3 DNA: TGTGCCAGCACCCGGGACTTCAATCAGCCCCAGCATTTT
CDR3 protein: CASTRDFNQPQHF

clone size: NA
J gene: TRBJ1-5
V gene: TRBV7-7
D gene: NA
CDR3 DNA: TGTGCTAGCAGCTTAGAAAGGCGGTCAGGCCGATATAGCAATCAGCCCCAGCATTTT
CDR3 protein: CASSLERRSGRYSNQPQHF

clone size: NA
J gene: TRBJ2-5
V gene: TRBV7-6
D gene: TRBD1
CDR3 DNA: TGTGCCAGCAGATACGGACAGGCGTACCAAGAGACCCAGTACTTC
CDR3 protein: CASRYGQAYQETQYF

clone size: NA
J gene: TRBJ2-2
V gene: TRBV7-3
D gene: NA
CDR3 DNA: TGTGCCAGCAGCTTTTACACCGGGGAGCTGTTTTTT
CDR3 protein: CASSFYTGELFF

clone size: NA
J gene: TRBJ2-1
V gene: TRBV18
D gene: TRBD1
CDR3 DNA: TGTGCCAGCTCACCGGCAGGGGGCGTTGAGCAGTTCTTC
CDR3 protein: CASSPAGGVEQFF

clone size: NA
J gene: TRBJ2-7
V gene: TRBV2
D gene: TRBD1
CDR3 DNA: TGTGCCAGCTCCGGACAGGGCTACGAGCAGTACTTC
CDR3 protein: CASSGQGYEQYF

clone size: NA
J gene: TRBJ2-7
V gene: TRBV4-1
D gene: NA
CDR3 DNA: TGCGCCAGCAGCCAAGATCGGGGGTCGGGCGAGCAGTACTTC
CDR3 protein: CASSQDRGSGEQYF

clone size: few
J gene: TRBJ2-1
V gene: TRBV19
D gene: TRBD2
CDR3 DNA: TGTGCCAGTAGTATAGATCCCGCGGGAGTCCACAATGAGCAGTTCTTC
CDR3 protein: CASSIDPAGVHNEQFF

clone size: NA
J gene: TRBJ2-1
V gene: TRBV19
D gene: TRBD1
CDR3 DNA: TGTGCCAGTAGTATCATCGGGCAGGGGGCAGGCAATGAGCAGTTCTTC
CDR3 protein: CASSIIGQGAGNEQFF

clone size: NA
J gene: TRBJ2-7
V gene: TRBV6-5
D gene: NA
CDR3 DNA: TGTGCCAGCAGTTATTCCTTTGCGACAAGCTCCTACGAGCAGTACTTC
CDR3 protein: CASSYSFATSSYEQYF

clone size: few
J gene: TRBJ1-2
V gene: TRBV10-2
D gene: TRBD1
CDR3 DNA: TGCGCCAGTGTCGACAGGGTAGACTATGGCTACACCTTC
CDR3 protein: CASVDRVDYGYTF

clone size: NA
J gene: TRBJ1-5
V gene: TRBV5-6
D gene: TRBD1
CDR3 DNA: TGTGCCAGCAGCTGGGGACAGGCTAGCAATCAGCCCCAGCATTTT
CDR3 protein: CASSWGQASNQPQHF

clone size: few
J gene: TRBJ2-1
V gene: TRBV6-4
D gene: NA
CDR3 DNA: TGTGCCAGCAGTGACTCGATGGGAACGATCAATGAGCAGTTCTTC
CDR3 protein: CASSDSMGTINEQFF

clone size: NA
J gene: TRBJ2-4
V gene: TRBV19
D gene: NA
CDR3 DNA: TGTGCCAGTAGTATGGGTCCATTCCCCCAAAACATTCAGTACTTC
CDR3 protein: CASSMGPFPQNIQYF

clone size: NA
J gene: TRBJ2-3
V gene: TRBV5-1
D gene: TRBD2
CDR3 DNA: TGCGCCAGCAGCTGGACTAGTGGGGGAACAGATACGCAGTATTTT
CDR3 protein: CASSWTSGGTDTQYF

clone size: NA
J gene: TRBJ1-1
V gene: TRBV5-4
D gene: NA
CDR3 DNA: TGTGCCAGCAGCGCTATGAACACTGAAGCTTTCTTT
CDR3 protein: CASSAMNTEAFF

clone size: NA
J gene: TRBJ1-1
V gene: TRBV28
D gene: NA
CDR3 DNA: TGTGCCAGCAATACAGGGTCGAACACTGAAGCTTTCTTT
CDR3 protein: CASNTGSNTEAFF

clone size: NA
J gene: TRBJ2-2
V gene: TRBV7-9
D gene: NA
CDR3 DNA: TGTGCCAGCAGCGATCCTAGAACGAACACCGGGGAGCTGTTTTTT
CDR3 protein: CASSDPRTNTGELFF

clone size: NA
J gene: TRBJ2-7
V gene: TRBV11-2
D gene: TRBD1
CDR3 DNA: TGTGCCAGCAGCTCCGACAGGGGACGTCAGAACGAGCAGTACTTC
CDR3 protein: CASSSDRGRQNEQYF

clone size: NA
J gene: TRBJ2-1
V gene: TRBV7-8
D gene: NA
CDR3 DNA: TGTGCCAGCAGCTTAGTGGAGGCCAATGAGCAGTTCTTC
CDR3 protein: CASSLVEANEQFF

clone size: NA
J gene: TRBJ2-7
V gene: TRBV14
D gene: NA
CDR3 DNA: TGTGCCAGCAGCCAAGCTGGACTGGGCGGCTACGAGCAGTACTTC
CDR3 protein: CASSQAGLGGYEQYF

clone size: NA
J gene: TRBJ2-7
V gene: TRBV2
D gene: TRBD2
CDR3 DNA: TGTGCCAGCAGTGAGCGGACTAGCGGCTACGAGCAGTACTTC
CDR3 protein: CASSERTSGYEQYF

clone size: NA
J gene: TRBJ2-2
V gene: TRBV19
D gene: TRBD1
CDR3 DNA: TGTGCCAGTAGTGACAGGGGAAACACCGGGGAGCTGTTTTTT
CDR3 protein: CASSDRGNTGELFF